This TCR beta chain is drawn from a study of CD8+CD57+ T cells in acquired aplastic anemia. At the level of the study: Sorted CD4+ and CD8+ cells yielded DNA averaging around 3.2 ug.

Genomic DNA served as template for TCR beta VDJ and CDR3 profiling. TCRdb passed the reads through MiXCR, listing each CDR3 protein once. Among approximately 470,000 distinct CDR3 sequences listed, about a third were seen once. CD8+CD57+ cell expansion had been shown by flow cytometry in patients chosen for sequencing. None of the patients had been given any therapy when their blood was sampled. Overall study results and limits: Controls and patients did not differ significantly in CD8+ Simpson's diversity. Comparison of patients with controls identified about 27 shared CD8+ CDR3 sequences.

Trimming cost V 5 bases and J 4 bases, with 5 bases left between them. The germline CDR1 and CDR2 sequences are DFQATT and SNEGSKA (reference sequence). The CDR3 loop spans 10 amino acids. This clonotype was observed many times. The antigen remains undetermined. The chain couples TRBV20-1 to TRBJ2-5; no firm D call. Sequencing was performed on sorted CD4+, CD8+, or CD8+CD57+ T cells (not recorded which) from PBMCs. This TCR was recovered from a human donor with aplastic anemia. CDR3 DNA sequence: TGCAGTGCTGGGTTAGAGACCCAGTACTTC. This gives the protein CSAGLETQYF.